This is a list of T cell receptor beta chains from one sample in a study of tumor-infiltrating lymphocytes in oesophageal squamous cell carcinoma. TCRdb re-derived calls from the PCR reads in MiXCR, one entry per CDR3 protein. The sample carries about 11,000 distinct CDR3 sequences, 40% to 65% recorded once. Specimen: esophageal tumor tissue. These receptors were obtained from a female donor with esophageal squamous cell carcinoma. CDR3s include the opening cysteine and the closing phenylalanine or tryptophan. D genes are given only for firm matches. Clone size is stated in some rows and not others, as once, few, many or a class when expanded.

>TRBJ2-5|TRBV7-2|-|TRBD1
TGTGCCAGCAGCTTAGCTTTGGGACAGTCGCGAAAAGAGACCCAGTACTTC
CASSLALGQSRKETQYF
>TRBJ2-5|TRBV6-2/TRBV6-3|-|-
TGTGCCAGCAGTTACTCGGGGGGAGGAGAGACCCAGTACTTC
CASSYSGGGETQYF
>TRBJ2-1|TRBV7-2|-|-
TGTGCCAGCAGCTTAGATCTTAGCTCCTACAATGAGCAGTTCTTC
CASSLDLSSYNEQFF
>TRBJ2-3|TRBV7-2|-|-
TGTGCCAGCAGCGCGGTTCTGGTGAGCACAGATACGCAGTATTTT
CASSAVLVSTDTQYF
>TRBJ2-1|TRBV7-8|few|TRBD2
TGTGCCAGCAGCTTAGTGGTCGCGGGAGGTGGGTACAATGAGCAGTTCTTC
CASSLVVAGGGYNEQFF
>TRBJ2-1|TRBV7-2|once|TRBD2
TGTGCCAGCAGCCTCCAGACTAGCGGGGGCGAGACCCAGTTCTTC
CASSLQTSGGETQFF
>TRBJ2-4|TRBV6-1|large|-
TGTGCCAGCGGCCCGAGAGGGGGTGGCAAAAACATTCAGTACTTC
CASGPRGGGKNIQYF
>TRBJ2-7|TRBV6-1|-|-
TGTGCCAGCAATCGTGCGAATGAGCAGTACTTC
CASNRANEQYF
>TRBJ1-2|TRBV27|many|-
TGTGCCAGCAGTTTATCCCCCCTCTATGGCTACACCTTC
CASSLSPLYGYTF
>TRBJ2-1|TRBV10-3|medium-sized|TRBD2
TGTGCCATCAGTGACAGTTTGGGACTAGCGGGTCTATCGGGAAATGAGCAGTTCTTC
CAISDSLGLAGLSGNEQFF
>TRBJ2-7|TRBV24-1|-|TRBD1
TGTGCCGCCTGCCGGGACAGGGTCCACGAGCAGTACTTC
CAACRDRVHEQYF
>TRBJ1-1|TRBV6-1|few|-
TGTGCCAGCAAATCGACGGGAGACACCACTGAAGCTTTCTTT
CASKSTGDTTEAFF
>TRBJ2-1|TRBV7-2|-|TRBD1
TGTGCCAGCAGCTTAGAACAGGGGGACTACAATGAGCAGTTCTTC
CASSLEQGDYNEQFF
>TRBJ2-2|TRBV7-9|many|TRBD2
TGTGCCAGCAGCTTACAGTCTAGCGGGAGGAGGGAGCTGTTTTTT
CASSLQSSGRRELFF
>TRBJ2-1|TRBV7-3|many|-
TGTGCCAGCAGCTTAAGGGAGACCCCCTACAATGAGCAGTTCTTC
CASSLRETPYNEQFF
>TRBJ2-3|TRBV12-3/TRBV12-4|many|-
TGTGCCAGCAGTTTACAGGGGAGGAGCACAGATACGCAGTATTTT
CASSLQGRSTDTQYF
>TRBJ2-7|TRBV7-2|large|-
TGTGCCAGCAGCTTAGTCCCAGACAGCAGGTGGTACTTC
CASSLVPDSRWYF
>TRBJ2-5|TRBV7-7|medium-sized|TRBD2
TGTGCTCCCGGGTTGGGGGGGGGCCAAGAGACCCAGTACTTC
CAPGLGGGQETQYF
>TRBJ1-1|TRBV29-1|-|TRBD1
TGCAGCGGTACAGGGGTCAGGACTGAAGCTTTCTTT
CSGTGVRTEAFF
>TRBJ1-6|TRBV7-8|few|-
TGTGCCAGCAGCTTAGGGGGGACTTATAATTCACCCCTCCACTTT
CASSLGGTYNSPLHF
>TRBJ1-2|TRBV12-3/TRBV12-4|once|-
TGTGCCAGCAGTCCCAGGAGGTTTCACTATGGCTACACCTTC
CASSPRRFHYGYTF
>TRBJ2-5|TRBV7-6|-|-
TGTGCCAGCACTGAGGGCAGGGTAGGAGAGACCCAGTACTTC
CASTEGRVGETQYF
>TRBJ2-7|TRBV11-2|-|-
TGTGCCAGCAGCTTCGGACCACTAGACGAGCAGTACTTC
CASSFGPLDEQYF
>TRBJ2-5|TRBV7-2|-|TRBD2
TGTGCCAGCAGCTTAGTCTCTAGCGGGCGGGAGACCCAGTACTTC
CASSLVSSGRETQYF
>TRBJ2-7|TRBV11-2|-|TRBD2
TGTGCCAGCAGCCCCGGACTAGACCGTGAGCAGTACTTC
CASSPGLDREQYF
>TRBJ2-1|TRBV19|-|-
TGTGCCAGTACATCCTACAATGAGCAGTTCTTC
CASTSYNEQFF
>TRBJ2-5|TRBV7-3|-|-
TGTGCCAGCAGCCCTGCTAGATCCGAGACCCAGTACTTC
CASSPARSETQYF
>TRBJ1-3|TRBV6-1|many|-
TGTGCCAGCACGCGGCGTTCGGAGTTCCGCTCTGGAAACACCATATATTTT
CASTRRSEFRSGNTIYF
>TRBJ1-6|TRBV20-1|-|-
TGCAGTGCAGAGGCGTCCTGGGCCTTATATAATTCACCCCTCCACTTT
CSAEASWALYNSPLHF
>TRBJ2-1|TRBV27|-|-
TGTGCCAGCAGCAAACTAGGCAATGAGCAGTTCTTC
CASSKLGNEQFF
>TRBJ2-7|TRBV7-9|-|-
TGTGCCAGCAGCTTATATCGACAGTTCTACGAGCAGTACTTC
CASSLYRQFYEQYF
>TRBJ2-1|TRBV5-6|many|-
TGTGCCAGCAGCTTGGAAGGGACCGTCTCCTACAATGAGCAGTTCTTC
CASSLEGTVSYNEQFF
>TRBJ2-5|TRBV7-2|-|-
TGTGCCAGCAGCTTAGCGAATGGAGAGACCCAGTACTTC
CASSLANGETQYF
>TRBJ2-7|TRBV19|few|-
TGTGCCAGTAAGCGTTGGGAGGGGGATGAGCAGTACTTC
CASKRWEGDEQYF
>TRBJ2-3|TRBV7-6|-|TRBD2
TGTGCCAGCAGCTTAGTCAGCGGGGGGGGCACAGATACGCAGTATTTT
CASSLVSGGGTDTQYF
>TRBJ2-1|TRBV6-1|-|-
TGTGCCAGCAGTGATGAGGGATACTACAATGAGCAGTTCTTC
CASSDEGYYNEQFF
>TRBJ2-7|TRBV7-2|-|-
TGTGCCAGCAGCTTAGACAGCCCACCACTATACGAGCAGTACTTC
CASSLDSPPLYEQYF
>TRBJ2-7|TRBV7-8|-|-
TGTGCCAGCAGCCTGTACCTGGGAAAGGGCGGGGAGCTGTACTTC
CASSLYLGKGGELYF
>TRBJ2-5|TRBV3-1|many|-
TGTGCCAGCAGTTTTCGACTAGGAGAGACCCAGTACTTC
CASSFRLGETQYF
>TRBJ2-3|TRBV6-2/TRBV6-3|-|TRBD1
TGTGCCAGCAGTTACGGACAGGGGGCGCGGGATACGCAGTATTTT
CASSYGQGARDTQYF
>TRBJ1-3|TRBV7-2|many|-
TGTGCCAGCAGCTCCTCCGGACGGAACTCTGGAAACACCATATATTTT
CASSSSGRNSGNTIYF
>TRBJ2-3|TRBV7-2|-|TRBD1
TGTGCCAGCAGCTTAAGGGACAGGCTCATGTCTAGCACAGATACGCAGTATTTT
CASSLRDRLMSSTDTQYF
>TRBJ2-6|TRBV7-8|few|TRBD2
TGTGCCAGCAGCTTAAGGGGACTAGATTTCACTGGGGCCAACGTCCTGACTTTC
CASSLRGLDFTGANVLTF
>TRBJ2-7|TRBV6-6|once|-
TGTGCCAGCAGTAATGGACGCCTGGCTGGGTCCGAGCAGTACTTC
CASSNGRLAGSEQYF
>TRBJ1-2|TRBV9|few|-
TGTGCCAGCAGCCCCCAGAGGGGATATGGCTACACCTTC
CASSPQRGYGYTF
>TRBJ2-4|TRBV12-5|-|-
TGTGCTAGTGCCCCGGACGGCAATTCACCCCTCCACTTC
CASAPDGNSPLHF
>TRBJ2-1|TRBV7-9|-|TRBD2
TGTGCCAGCAGCTTAGACGCTGCTAGCGGGAGCATAAGTGAGCAGTTCTTC
CASSLDAASGSISEQFF
>TRBJ1-1|TRBV12-3/TRBV12-4|-|-
TGTGCCAGCAGCCCCAAGGTGTCTGAAGCTTTCTTT
CASSPKVSEAFF
>TRBJ1-6|TRBV7-2|-|TRBD1
TGTACCAGCAGCCCCCCGACAGGGGGGAATTCACCCCTCCACTTT
CTSSPPTGGNSPLHF